This record concerns one T cell receptor beta chain sequence. TCRdb used MiXCR to reprocess the RT-PCR reads, holding one entry per CDR3 protein. The table has about 570,000 distinct CDR3 sequences, about 10% seen once; the top ten hold about 11%. Germline V gene lookup returns CDR1 DFQATT and CDR2 SNEGSKA (reference sequence). There are 14 residues in the CDR3. Trimming removed 4 bases from V and 2 bases from J, with 15 bases in between. The record originates from a study of response to subunit inactivated influenza vaccine. The data also belong to a second study, concerning T cells expressing NK-cell markers. That source reports: Scientists made TCR beta cDNA using 5'RACE template switching with UMIs.

This sequence originates from a man aged 45-60 years who received an inactivated influenza vaccine. The chain carries TRBV20-1 and TRBJ2-7, with a tentative D call TRBD2 (5 bases). This material consisted of PBMCs from blood, taken on the day of vaccination. This CDR3 reads CSAKITTGTYEQYF. The CDR3 coding sequence is TGCAGTGCTAAGATCACTACCGGGACCTACGAGCAGTACTTC.